The 25 T cell receptor beta chains below were found in one sample sequenced in a study of Graves' ophthalmopathy and Graves' hyperthyroidism (dated by TCRdb to the late 2010s). TCRdb lists the instrument as Illumina HiSeq 2000. For repertoire sequencing, TCR beta CDR3 regions were amplified from RNA transcripts. HTBI primers and the Qiagen OneStep RT-PCR kit were used in a first-round RT-PCR, which was followed by a second-round multiplex PCR, size selection and purification. TCRdb reprocessed the public reads (quality trimming at Q25 with fastp, clone calling with MiXCR) and kept in-frame beta chains. A single entry per CDR3 protein holds the most common genes and DNA from its merged rows. For this sample there are about half a million distinct CDR3 sequences; roughly an eighth appear just once. Of the sample, over 8% is held by the ten largest clones. Sequences were obtained from blood. The receptors derive from a young woman with Graves' ophthalmopathy. Donor details come from another sample of the same person, matched by shared clones.

This clonotype was detected many times. This may be a read error: a much more frequent sequence differs by one nucleotide. J is TRBJ2-5 and V is TRBV27, with D unclear. The V end was cut by 2 bases, the J end by 5 bases, with 12 bases between. Germline values: CDR1 MNHEY, CDR2 SMNVEV (reference sequence). The CDR3 runs 14 residues. CDR3 loop: CASSLTPPIETQYF. The CDR3 nucleotides read TGTGCCAGCAGTTTAACCCCGCCTATCGAGACCCAGTACTTC.

The genes are TRBV12-3 or TRBV12-4 and TRBJ1-1; 8 bases fit TRBD1. This CDR3 has 13 residues. J gave up 5 bases and V 6 bases, and 5 bases lay outside the gene matches. CDR3 sequence (DNA): TGTGCCAGCAGGAACAGGGGGGAGACTGAAGCTTTCTTT. This codes for CASRNRGETEAFF.

This clonotype has a count of ten or more. The DNA for the CDR3 is TGTGCCACCAGTGACCCGGGACACGTTGACACCATATATTTT. It codes for CATSDPGHVDTIYF. The V gene is TRBV24-1, the J gene TRBJ1-3, with a tentative D call TRBD1 (6 bases). Germline V lookup: CDR1 KGHDR, CDR2 SFDVKD. V was clipped by 4 bases and J by 8 bases, with 14 bases between them. CDR3 length: 14 residues.

Many counts were recorded for this clonotype. The chain uses TRBV27 and TRBJ2-7, with 10 bases that match TRBD2. CDR1 MNHEY and CDR2 SMNVEV come from the germline V gene (reference sequence). Losses at the gene ends were 5 bases for V and 5 bases for J; bases not matched to a gene: 12. The CDR3 covers 16 residues. The CDR3 here is CASSPLSGRALDEQYF. Written as DNA, the CDR3 is TGTGCCAGCAGTCCCCTCAGCGGGAGGGCCCTCGACGAGCAGTACTTC.

This clonotype was seen ten or more times. The chain couples TRBV7-2 to TRBJ2-5, with D possibly matching TRBD1 (6 bases). CDR3 length: 14 amino acids. The germline V and J ends were trimmed by 5 bases and 7 bases, with 17 bases remaining between them. Looked up from germline, CDR1 is SGHTA and CDR2 is FQGNSA. CDR3 region: CASSATGREGTQYF. CDR3 DNA sequence: TGTGCCAGCAGCGCGACAGGTCGTGAGGGGACCCAGTACTTC.

This clonotype was observed at least ten times. V and J are TRBV6-5 and TRBJ1-2, with 10 positions matching TRBD1. Germline lookup yields CDR1 MNHEY and CDR2 SVGAGI. The length of the CDR3 is 13 residues. Losses at the gene ends were 2 bases for V and 8 bases for J; bases not matched to a gene: 2. The CDR3 is CASSYGTGVGYTF. The CDR3 region has the DNA TGTGCCAGCAGTTACGGGACAGGGGTCGGCTACACCTTC.

In its sample, this clonotype was seen many times. The chain uses TRBV7-2 and TRBJ1-3; no definite D call. Per the germline V gene, CDR1 is SGHTA and CDR2 is FQGNSA. The CDR3 consists of 16 residues. The germline V and J ends were trimmed by 5 bases and 4 bases, with 18 bases remaining between them. The CDR3 protein is CASSPREERRGNTIYF. CDR3 coding DNA: TGTGCCAGCAGCCCTCGGGAGGAACGGAGGGGAAACACCATATATTTT.

For this clonotype: A much bigger clone sits one base away, suggesting this may be a read error. The chain employs TRBV10-3 and TRBJ2-7, with D hard to call. Germline assignment: CDR1 ENHRY and CDR2 SYGVKD. The CDR3 contains 14 residues. V lost 7 bases and J lost 6, with 19 bases in between. For the CDR3, the DNA is TGTGCCATCACCCTTTCGGAAGGCTTTGGCGAGCAGTACTTC. Its protein product is CAITLSEGFGEQYF.

This chain links TRBV6-1 with TRBJ2-5, with TRBD2 as a possible D gene (7 bases). The CDR3 runs 17 residues. Per the germline V gene, CDR1 is MNHNS and CDR2 is SASEGT. Between the trimmed V and J ends, which lost 1 base and 3 bases, there was a span of 18 bases. The CDR3 spells CASSEGGGGAAKETQYF. DNA for the CDR3: TGTGCCAGCAGTGAAGGCGGTGGGGGGGCAGCGAAAGAGACCCAGTACTTC.

This clonotype was seen a few times. V gene TRBV7-9 combines with J gene TRBJ2-2; D may be TRBD2 (6 bases). Germline lookup yields CDR1 SEHNR and CDR2 FQNEAQ (reference sequence). This CDR3 is 14 amino acids long. Trimming cost V 7 bases and J 5 bases, with 14 bases left between them. CDR3 loop: CASTPGLWTGELFF. CDR3 sequence (DNA): TGTGCCAGCACCCCGGGACTCTGGACCGGGGAGCTGTTTTTT.

In its sample, this clonotype was seen many times. The rearrangement uses TRBV20-1 and TRBJ2-7; 9 positions agree with TRBD1. This CDR3 comprises 15 residues. Germline V gene lookup returns CDR1 DFQATT and CDR2 SNEGSKA (reference sequence). After removal of 4 bases from V and 5 bases from J, the junction contained 12 bases not matched to a gene. CDR3 DNA: TGCAGTGCTATCCGGACAGGGGAGAGTTTGCACGAGCAGTACTTC. It specifies CSAIRTGESLHEQYF.

This clonotype was recorded many times. V and J are TRBV9 and TRBJ1-2; no firm D call. Germline loops: CDR1 SGDLS, CDR2 YYNGEE. CDR3 length: 13 residues. V was pared by 0 bases and J by 6 bases, with 9 bases between. As DNA, the CDR3 is TGTGCCAGCAGCGTAGGGGAAGGCAATGGCTACACCTTC. Amino acids: CASSVGEGNGYTF.

The chain carries TRBV6-4 and TRBJ2-7, with TRBD2 identical over 13 bases. This CDR3 has 15 residues. With V trimmed by 5 bases and J by 6 bases, 7 bases remained unmatched. The germline V gene encodes CDR1 MRHNA and CDR2 SNTAGT. CDR3 loop: CASSIYRLAGGEQYF. The CDR3 DNA follows: TGTGCCAGCAGTATCTACCGACTAGCGGGAGGCGAGCAGTACTTC.

This clonotype has at least ten counts. The chain recombines TRBV10-3 with TRBJ1-6; TRBD1 matches 11 bases. The CDR3 totals 13 residues. Trimming cost V 7 bases and J 10 bases; bases outside gene matches: 3. The germline CDR1 and CDR2 sequences are ENHRY and SYGVKD. The CDR3 sequence is CAITGTGGSPLHF. CDR3 coding DNA: TGTGCCATCACTGGGACAGGGGGATCACCCCTCCACTTT.

This clonotype was picked up many times. This chain uses TRBV9 with TRBJ2-7; TRBD2 matches at 8 bases. CDR1 is SGDLS and CDR2 is YYNGEE in the germline V gene. The CDR3 runs to 17 residues. The junction had 9 bases not matched to a gene; V was cut back by 0 bases and J by 1 base. This chain's CDR3 is CASSVEASAGVSYEQYF. In DNA form, the CDR3 reads TGTGCCAGCAGCGTAGAAGCATCAGCGGGGGTTTCCTACGAGCAGTACTTC.

This clonotype was seen repeatedly, ten times or more. CDR3 sequence reads: CASDFGWGGSYEQYF. The CDR3 nucleotides are TGTGCCAGCGACTTCGGCTGGGGCGGCTCCTACGAGCAGTACTTC. The chain has TRBV6-2 or TRBV6-3 and TRBJ2-7; D is perhaps TRBD1 (5 bases). V was trimmed by 8 bases and J by 0 bases, leaving 17 bases between them. Per the germline V gene, CDR1 is MNHEY and CDR2 is SVGEGT. This CDR3 spans 15 amino acids.

The sample holds many counts of this clonotype. V gene TRBV29-1 combines with J gene TRBJ1-1; D might be TRBD1 (5 bases). Germline lookup yields CDR1 SQVTM and CDR2 ANQGSEA. Trimming took off 6 bases at V and 4 bases at J, with 15 bases between the two ends. CDR3 length equals 13 residues. The CDR3 loop is CSVNQQAGTEAFF. The CDR3, as DNA: TGCAGCGTGAACCAACAGGCGGGCACTGAAGCTTTCTTT.

Concerning this clonotype: This could be a read error, since a much larger clone is one nucleotide away. The V and J genes are TRBV6-5 and TRBJ1-2; unclear D gene. The CDR3 is made up of 14 amino acids. Germline CDR1 reads MNHEY; CDR2 reads SVGAGI. CDR3 loop: CASSWEGGLYGYAF. CDR3 nucleotide sequence: TGTGCCAGCAGTTGGGAGGGTGGGCTGTATGGCTACGCCTTC.

This clonotype was seen a handful of times. V gene TRBV28 combines with J gene TRBJ2-5; 11 nucleotides line up with TRBD2. The CDR3 consists of 15 residues. Germline trimming cut 8 bases from V and 5 bases from J; bases unmatched to any gene: 10. Germline lookup yields CDR1 MDHEN and CDR2 SYDVKM. The CDR3, as DNA: TGTGCCAGCTCTACGACTAGCGGGACGCGGGAGACCCAGTACTTC. It yields the protein CASSTTSGTRETQYF.

This clonotype was counted ten times or more. The chain couples TRBV4-1 to TRBJ1-2, with a possible D match to TRBD1 (5 bases). V was cut by 0 bases and J by 8 bases, with 13 bases left in between. Germline assignment: CDR1 MGHRA and CDR2 YSYEKL. This CDR3 is 14 amino acids long. CDR3 residues: CASSQEEGGDGYTF. In DNA, the CDR3 is TGCGCCAGCAGCCAAGAAGAAGGAGGGGACGGCTACACCTTC.

Turning to this clonotype: This may come from a read error, since a much larger clone is one base off. V gene TRBV28 combines with J gene TRBJ2-7; 12 bases map to TRBD2. In germline, CDR1 is MDHEN, CDR2 SYDVKM. The CDR3 has 16 residues. The trim removed 6 bases at V and 3 bases at J, leaving 9 bases unmatched. The DNA for the CDR3 is TGTGCCAGCAGCTCGGGTTGGACTAGCGGGATCTACGAGCAGTACTTC. It translates to CASSSGWTSGIYEQYF.

This clonotype was detected many times. This chain uses TRBV12-3 or TRBV12-4 with TRBJ1-1; D unresolved. V was pared by 5 bases and J by 3 bases, with 10 bases between. The CDR3 covers 13 residues. CDR3 coding DNA: TGTGCCAGCAGTCTTAAAATGGACACTGAAGCTTTCTTT. Translation: CASSLKMDTEAFF.

This clonotype was observed many times. The rearrangement joins TRBV9 to TRBJ2-7; TRBD1 might be the D (5 bases). The V gene's germline CDR1 is SGDLS and CDR2 YYNGEE. The CDR3 loop spans 13 amino acids. Trimming took 3 bases from V and 5 from J, leaving 12 bases between them. The CDR3 DNA follows: TGTGCCAGCAGCGCGGACATCCTCCACGAGCAGTACTTC. Its protein product is CASSADILHEQYF.

This clonotype was counted many times. V usage is TRBV2 and J usage is TRBJ1-1, with 7 bases identical to TRBD1. The germline V gene encodes CDR1 SNHLY and CDR2 FYNNEI. With V trimmed by 6 bases and J by 4 bases, 8 bases remained unmatched. The CDR3 is 14 residues long. CDR3 bases: TGTGCCAGCAGGGGAAACAGGGGAGGCACTGAAGCTTTCTTT. It yields the protein CASRGNRGGTEAFF.

This clonotype was found many times. V is TRBV6-1 and J is TRBJ2-7; D unresolved. This CDR3 region has 13 residues. Trimming took off 4 bases at V and 5 bases at J, with 12 bases between the two ends. Germline V gives CDR1 MNHNS, CDR2 SASEGT. CDR3 in DNA: TGTGCCAGCAGTGTTGCAGTTTCGAACGAGCAGTACTTC. It encodes CASSVAVSNEQYF.